The 6 T cell receptor beta chains below come from one sample, sequenced in a study of T-cell memory formation after mild COVID-19. Using its own MiXCR run on the 5' RACE reads, TCRdb lists one record per CDR3 protein. This table holds hundreds of thousands of distinct CDR3 sequences, 25% to 30% found once. The sequencing sample was made of PBMCs or a T cell subset sorted from them (not recorded which). These receptors were obtained from an adult woman who had mild COVID-19 (a few samples of this study predate the infection). Cell type and time point are not known.

This chain links TRBV23-1 with TRBJ2-5, with D perhaps TRBD2 (6 bases). TRBV23-1 has ORF status, its function being uncertain. The ends were cut back, 4 bases at V and 4 bases at J, with 7 bases in the middle. The CDR3 totals 12 residues. The CDR3 protein is CASSRGVETQYF. The CDR3 coding sequence is TGCGCCAGCAGTCGGGGGGTAGAGACCCAGTACTTC.

The chain carries TRBV20-1 and TRBJ2-7, with TRBD2 identical over 8 bases. The CDR3 sequence is 18 residues long. The V gene end was trimmed by 5 bases and the J gene end by 3 bases; junction bases not matched to a gene: 21. Germline V gene data show CDR1 as DFQATT and CDR2 as SNEGSKA (reference sequence). CDR3 in amino acids: CSAPPSRVRSGSNYEQYF. The CDR3 DNA reads TGCAGTGCTCCCCCCTCTCGGGTGAGGAGCGGGAGTAACTACGAGCAGTACTTC.

The chain has TRBV20-1 and TRBJ2-5; D tentatively fits TRBD1 or TRBD2 (6 bases each). The V gene lost 2 bases and the J gene lost 1 base, with 14 bases spanning the gap. The germline gives CDR1 DFQATT, CDR2 SNEGSKA (reference sequence). This CDR3 has 15 amino acids. The CDR3: CSARRGAFGQETQYF. CDR3 sequence (DNA): TGCAGTGCTAGAAGGGGGGCTTTCGGCCAAGAGACCCAGTACTTC.

The CDR3 region has the DNA TGTGCCAGCAGCCGCTACGGGCCTACCCAGTACTTC. Residues: CASSRYGPTQYF. This chain connects TRBV25-1 to TRBJ2-5; no reliable D call. Germline assignment: CDR1 MGHDK and CDR2 SYGVNS. Trimming cost V 6 bases and J 8 bases, with 13 bases left between them. There are 12 residues in the CDR3.

This clonotype has only a few counts. The V and J genes are TRBV6-2 or TRBV6-3 and TRBJ2-7; tentatively, D is TRBD2 (6 bases). In germline, CDR1 is MNHEY, CDR2 SVGEGT. This CDR3 spans 14 amino acids. Trimming removed 5 bases from V and 3 bases from J, with 14 bases in between. This chain's CDR3 is CASSTPTSYYEQYF. As DNA, the CDR3 is TGTGCCAGCAGTACCCCGACTAGTTACTACGAGCAGTACTTC.

This clonotype was seen a few times. The J gene is TRBJ2-5, the V gene TRBV27; D is unresolved. This CDR3 has 13 amino acids. Germline assignment: CDR1 MNHEY and CDR2 SMNVEV (reference sequence). Deletions cut 6 bases from V and 5 bases from J, with 13 bases between. The CDR3 loop reads CASRGQSFETQYF. CDR3 sequence (DNA): TGTGCCAGCAGGGGCCAAAGTTTTGAGACCCAGTACTTC.